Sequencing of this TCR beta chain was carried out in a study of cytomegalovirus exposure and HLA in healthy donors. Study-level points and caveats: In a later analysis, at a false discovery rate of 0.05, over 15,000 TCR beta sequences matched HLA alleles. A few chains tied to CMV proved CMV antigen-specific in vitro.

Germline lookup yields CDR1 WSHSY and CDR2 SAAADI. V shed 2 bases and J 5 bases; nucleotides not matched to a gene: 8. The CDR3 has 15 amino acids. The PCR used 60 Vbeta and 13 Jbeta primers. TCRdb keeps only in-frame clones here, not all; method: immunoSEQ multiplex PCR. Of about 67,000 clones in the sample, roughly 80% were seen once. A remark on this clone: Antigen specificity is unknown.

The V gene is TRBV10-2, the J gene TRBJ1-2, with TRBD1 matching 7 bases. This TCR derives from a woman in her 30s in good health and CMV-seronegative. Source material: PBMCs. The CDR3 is CASSEAAGGEYGYTF. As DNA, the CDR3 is TGCGCCAGCAGTGAGGCGGCAGGGGGTGAATATGGCTACACCTTC.